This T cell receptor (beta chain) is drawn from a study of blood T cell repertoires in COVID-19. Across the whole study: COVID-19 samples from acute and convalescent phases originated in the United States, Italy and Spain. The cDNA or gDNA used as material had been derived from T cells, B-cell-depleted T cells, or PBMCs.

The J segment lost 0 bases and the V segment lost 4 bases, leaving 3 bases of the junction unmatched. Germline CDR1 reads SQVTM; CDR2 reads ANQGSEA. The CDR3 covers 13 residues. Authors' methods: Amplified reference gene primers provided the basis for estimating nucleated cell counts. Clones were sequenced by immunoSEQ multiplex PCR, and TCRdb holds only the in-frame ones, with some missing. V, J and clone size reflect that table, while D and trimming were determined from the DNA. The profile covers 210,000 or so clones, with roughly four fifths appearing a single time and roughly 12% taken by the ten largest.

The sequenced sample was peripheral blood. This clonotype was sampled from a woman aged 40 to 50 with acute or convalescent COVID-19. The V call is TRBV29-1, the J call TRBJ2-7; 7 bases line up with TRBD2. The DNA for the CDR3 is TGCAGCGTTGGGGAGGGGTTCTCCTACGAGCAGTACTTC. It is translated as CSVGEGFSYEQYF.